These 26 T cell receptor beta chains originate from one sample sequenced in a study of T cell responses to AZD1222 COVID-19 vaccine. TCRdb's copy holds only in-frame clones and misses some; the assay was immunoSEQ multiplex PCR. Of about 130,000 clones in the sample, about 88% are singletons; the top ten hold 8% to 10%. The material was peripheral blood, obtained 28 days after the second AZD1222 dose. These receptors came from an adult who received the AZD1222 COVID-19 vaccine.

The rearrangement uses TRBV12-2 and TRBJ2-7; TRBD2 reflects the table's D call only, with no check against the DNA. TRBV12-2 is a pseudogene. CDR3 length equals 16 residues. The CDR3 region has the DNA TGTGCAAGTCGCCCCAGGAGGACCGGAAGACCCTACGAGCAGTACTTC. This gives the protein CASRPRRTGRPYEQYF.

The chain combines TRBV28 with TRBJ1-1; maybe TRBD1 (6 bases). The CDR3 is made up of 14 amino acids. Germline V CDR1 and CDR2: MDHEN, SYDVKM. Trimming left V 8 bases short and J 4 bases short, with 17 bases between. CDR3 coding DNA: TGTGCCAGCTGCCGTACAGGGCACCGCACTGAAGCTTTCTTT. Its translation: CASCRTGHRTEAFF.

The CDR3 DNA sequence: TGTGCCAGCAGCCCGCCCCCCGTCAGGGGGAACTATGGCTACACCTTC. Encoded protein: CASSPPPVRGNYGYTF. The V gene is TRBV5-4, the J gene TRBJ1-2, with 7 bases lining up with TRBD1. Germline V lookup: CDR1 SGHNT, CDR2 YYREEE (reference sequence). V gave up 4 bases and J gave up 2 bases; unmatched junction bases: 11. CDR3 length: 16 residues.

The CDR3 DNA reads TGTGCCAGTAGTATCTCAGGGACGATCAATTCACCCCTCCACTTT. As protein: CASSISGTINSPLHF. The chain recombines TRBV19 with TRBJ1-6; a possible D gene is TRBD1 (5 bases). There are 15 residues in the CDR3. Between the trimmed V and J ends, which lost 3 bases and 7 bases, there was a span of 13 bases. Germline CDR1 and CDR2: LNHDA and SQIVND (reference sequence).

V gene TRBV12-3 or TRBV12-4 combines with J gene TRBJ1-2; tentatively, D is TRBD1 (5 bases). The CDR3 is made up of 13 amino acids. Trimming shortened V by 4 bases and J by 5 bases, and 11 bases separated the two germline ends. CDR3 protein: CASSWGSRYGYTF. The CDR3 DNA is TGTGCCAGCAGTTGGGGGAGTCGGTATGGCTACACCTTC.

V is TRBV3-1 (or the pseudogene TRBV3-2) and J is TRBJ2-1, with 10 bases fitting TRBD2. CDR1 and CDR2 (germline): LGHDT, YNNKEL (reference sequence). The CDR3 has 17 amino acids. V gave up 4 bases and J gave up 1 base; unmatched junction bases: 7. The CDR3: CASSLLGAGGSYNEQFF. The CDR3 nucleotides read TGTGCCAGCAGCCTTTTAGGAGCGGGAGGGTCCTACAATGAGCAGTTCTTC.

This rearrangement joins TRBV10-2 to TRBJ2-1; 11 bases agree with TRBD2. Germline lookup yields CDR1 WSHSY and CDR2 SAAADI. V was clipped by 3 bases and J by 3 bases; unmatched bases: 7. The CDR3 covers 17 residues. CDR3 in amino acids: CASSDGTLAGVYNEQFF. CDR3 nucleotide sequence: TGCGCCAGCAGTGATGGGACACTAGCGGGAGTCTACAATGAGCAGTTCTTC.

V gene TRBV27 combines with J gene TRBJ1-2; 8 bases are a match to TRBD1. V shed 6 bases and J 0 bases; nucleotides not matched to a gene: 3. In germline, CDR1 is MNHEY, CDR2 SMNVEV (reference sequence). This CDR3 has 14 residues. The CDR3 here is CASSRDRTNYGYTF. The CDR3 coding sequence is TGTGCCAGCAGCAGGGACAGGACTAACTATGGCTACACCTTC.

The chain couples TRBV3-1 (or the pseudogene TRBV3-2) to TRBJ1-5; D is unclear. The CDR3 contains 14 residues. CDR1 and CDR2 (germline): LGHDT, YNNKEL (reference sequence). V was shortened by 4 bases and J by 4 bases, with 11 bases between the two germline ends. The CDR3 nucleotides are TGTGCCAGCAGCCCGTCCCCACTTAATCAGCCCCAGCATTTT. Amino acid sequence: CASSPSPLNQPQHF.

As for this clone: Other DNA sequences from this sample encode an identical CDR3 as well. The rearrangement joins TRBV6-5 to TRBJ1-5, with 11 bases aligning to TRBD1. Trimming at V came to 6 bases and at J to 7 bases, leaving 5 bases not matched to a gene. The CDR3 loop spans 14 amino acids. From germline, CDR1 is MNHEY and CDR2 SVGAGI. CDR3 amino acids: CASSSGQGGQPQHF. The CDR3 nucleotides are TGTGCCAGCAGCTCGGGACAGGGGGGACAGCCCCAGCATTTT.

The V gene is TRBV10-1, the J gene TRBJ1-3; D is possibly TRBD1 (5 bases). The CDR3 is 15 residues long. Per germline, CDR1 WNHNN and CDR2 SYGVQD (reference sequence). Trimming cost V 0 bases and J 4 bases, with 10 bases left between them. DNA for the CDR3: TGCGCCAGCAGTGAGTCGCCAGGGCGAGGAAACACCATATATTTT. It encodes CASSESPGRGNTIYF.

The chain carries TRBV24-1 and TRBJ2-5; D might be TRBD1 (7 bases). CDR3 size: 15 residues. Germline lookup yields CDR1 KGHDR and CDR2 SFDVKD. V was trimmed by 1 base and J by 5 bases, leaving 13 bases between them. In DNA, the CDR3 is TGTGCCACCAGTGATTTCGTACAGGGGAGGGAGACCCAGTACTTC. Amino acids: CATSDFVQGRETQYF.

V gene TRBV7-6 combines with J gene TRBJ1-5; possible D gene TRBD1, 5 bases. CDR3 length: 16 residues. Germline V gives CDR1 SGHVS, CDR2 FNYEAQ. The ends were cut back, 1 base at V and 4 bases at J, with 14 bases in the middle. The CDR3 here is CASSLGRPGRNQPQHF. Here the CDR3 DNA reads TGTGCCAGCAGCTTAGGGAGGCCAGGGAGGAATCAGCCCCAGCATTTT.

V is TRBV7-9 and J is TRBJ2-2, with 10 bases identical to TRBD2. With 3 bases clipped from V and 2 bases from J, the junction kept 9 bases outside the gene matches. Germline V gene lookup returns CDR1 SEHNR and CDR2 FQNEAQ (reference sequence). There are 18 residues in the CDR3. The CDR3 is CASSFAGTSELNTGELFF. For the CDR3, the DNA is TGTGCCAGCAGCTTTGCGGGGACTAGCGAGCTAAACACCGGGGAGCTGTTTTTT.

The V and J genes are TRBV15 and TRBJ2-5, with D perhaps TRBD1 or TRBD2 (6 bases each). The V end was cut by 0 bases, the J end by 4 bases, with 12 bases between. CDR1 is LNHNV and CDR2 is YYDKDF in the germline V gene (reference sequence). This CDR3 comprises 15 residues. CDR3 sequence: CATSREGGPRETQYF. The CDR3 coding sequence is TGTGCCACCAGCAGAGAAGGGGGGCCGAGAGAGACCCAGTACTTC.

J is TRBJ2-1 and V is TRBV2, with D possibly being TRBD2 (6 bases). Trimming took off 4 bases at V and 9 bases at J, with 10 bases between the two ends. There are 12 residues in the CDR3. Germline assignment: CDR1 SNHLY and CDR2 FYNNEI. The CDR3 sequence: CASSGPGGEQFF. CDR3 sequence (DNA): TGTGCCAGCAGTGGGCCCGGGGGTGAGCAGTTCTTC.

This clone was recorded once. The chain carries TRBV11-2 and TRBJ1-4; D is perhaps TRBD1 (6 bases). The length of the CDR3 is 13 residues. The germline CDR1 and CDR2 sequences are SGHAT and FQNNGV. Trimming removed 8 bases from V and 8 bases from J, with 15 bases in between. The CDR3 region is CASGQGRGEKLFF. The CDR3 coding sequence is TGTGCCAGCGGCCAGGGGAGAGGCGAAAAACTGTTTTTT.

The chain carries TRBV21-1 and TRBJ1-1. TRBV21-1 is marked as a pseudogene. The length of the CDR3 is 12 residues. Here the CDR3 DNA reads TGTGCCAGCATCCCAAACGGGGGTGAAGCTTTCTTT. Translated, it gives CASIPNGGEAFF.

The chain has TRBV12-3 or TRBV12-4 and TRBJ1-1; 10 bases map to TRBD1. This CDR3 contains 13 residues. Unmatched junction bases numbered 4, after V lost 1 base and J lost 11 bases. Written as DNA, the CDR3 is TGTGCCAGCAGTTTAGGACAGGGGGCGTTTGCTTTCTTT. Its protein is CASSLGQGAFAFF.

The gene calls are TRBV23-1 and TRBJ2-5; perhaps TRBD2 as D (6 bases). TRBV23-1 is filed as an ORF, its function uncertain. The CDR3 is 16 amino acids. V was trimmed by 5 bases and J by 4 bases, leaving 20 bases between them. CDR3 loop: CASSFTQRGSRETQYF. Here the CDR3 DNA reads TGCGCCAGCAGTTTTACCCAACGGGGGTCAAGAGAGACCCAGTACTTC.

The rearrangement links TRBV19 to TRBJ2-6; maybe TRBD2 (7 bases). CDR1 and CDR2 from the germline V gene are LNHDA and SQIVND (reference sequence). This CDR3 region has 17 residues. V was clipped by 1 base and J by 0 bases, with 10 bases between them. CDR3 amino acids: CASSIGGGVSGANVLTF. CDR3 in DNA: TGTGCCAGTAGTATAGGAGGGGGGGTCTCTGGGGCCAACGTCCTGACTTTC.

V gene TRBV5-1 combines with J gene TRBJ1-3; D perhaps matches TRBD1 (5 bases). This CDR3 is built from 14 residues. Trimming stripped 5 bases from V and 2 bases from J, with 11 bases between. Germline V lookup: CDR1 SGHRS, CDR2 YFSETQ. The CDR3 DNA is TGCGCCAGCAGATTGACAGTGACTGGAAACACCATATATTTT. It yields the protein CASRLTVTGNTIYF. Combining the CDR3 with reference TRBV5-1 and TRBJ1-3 gives the whole variable domain KAGVTQTPRYLIKTRGQQVTLSCSPISGHRSVSWYQQTPGQGLQFLFEYFSETQRNKGNFPGRFSGRQFSNSRSEMNVSTLELGDSALYLCASRLTVTGNTIYFGEGSWLTVV.

This clone was recorded once. The V and J genes are TRBV5-4 and TRBJ1-6, with 7 bases fitting TRBD1. The CDR3 extends over 15 amino acids. The germline V gene encodes CDR1 SGHNT and CDR2 YYREEE (reference sequence). The trim removed 0 bases at V and 12 bases at J, leaving 9 bases unmatched. The CDR3 loop is CASSLGFGQGEPLHF. The CDR3 nucleotides read TGTGCCAGCAGCTTGGGGTTCGGGCAGGGGGAACCCCTCCACTTT.

The chain links TRBV6-6 to TRBJ2-2; weak D call: TRBD2 (7 bases). In germline, CDR1 is MNHNY, CDR2 SVGAGI (reference sequence). V lost 8 bases to trimming and J lost 3 bases, with 16 bases between them. This CDR3 is built from 15 residues. This CDR3 is CASRLQGGYTGELFF. CDR3 nucleotide sequence: TGTGCCAGCCGACTACAGGGAGGGTACACCGGGGAGCTGTTTTTT.

This chain links TRBV7-6 with TRBJ2-7, with D perhaps matching TRBD1 (6 bases). This CDR3 comprises 15 residues. Trimming took off 5 bases at V and 6 bases at J, with 20 bases between the two ends. Looked up from germline, CDR1 is SGHVS and CDR2 is FNYEAQ. The CDR3 spells CASSPAPDSAGEQYF. The CDR3 bases are TGTGCCAGCAGCCCCGCCCCGGACAGTGCGGGCGAGCAGTACTTC.

The chain joins TRBV4-2 to TRBJ1-5; D remains ambiguous. Between the trimmed V and J ends, which lost 1 base and 0 bases, there was a span of 16 bases. The V gene's germline CDR1 is LGHNA and CDR2 YNFKEQ. This CDR3 region has 18 residues. The CDR3 DNA follows: TGTGCCAGCAGCCAAGGGCCGCAGGCCCATTATAGCAATCAGCCCCAGCATTTT. Encoded protein: CASSQGPQAHYSNQPQHF.